This TCR beta chain was observed in a study of T cells in tuberculosis. On the study more broadly: IGRA-negative adolescents, IGRA-positive adolescents with latent tuberculosis and adults with active tuberculosis formed this South African cohort.

In the case of this clone: No antigen is known for it.

Whole-study results and caveats: Active tuberculosis TCR-alpha repertoires lay closer to GMM-specific TCRs than IGRA-negative controls, suggesting clonal expansion. Selection depended on which cryopreserved specimens were available. A GMM-specific repertoire classifier reached 80% to 90% accuracy, AUROC 0.90.

Method: immunoSEQ multiplex PCR; TCRdb's copy keeps in-frame clones and lacks some. The sample lists about 30,000 clones; about 91% were seen once. The time point is: new active TB diagnosis, blood taken before or within 7 days of starting treatment. The V gene end was trimmed by 0 bases and the J gene end by 5 bases; junction bases not matched to a gene: 6. Per the germline V gene, CDR1 is GTSNPN and CDR2 is SVGIG (reference sequence). This CDR3 is 15 amino acids long. J is TRBJ2-1 and V is TRBV30; TRBD1 matches 8 bases. The origin of this receptor is an adult with tuberculosis. This sample comprised PBMCs, obtained at tuberculosis diagnosis. The CDR3 loop is CAWSVRPGGHNEQFF. The CDR3 DNA follows: TGTGCCTGGAGTGTACGGCCAGGGGGCCACAATGAGCAGTTCTTC.